The 9 T cell receptor beta chains reported below all come from one sample, sequenced in a study of cytomegalovirus exposure and HLA in healthy donors. This PCR relied on a set of 60 Vbeta primers and 13 Jbeta primers. Some clones are missing from TCRdb's copy, which holds only in-frame ones; the method was immunoSEQ multiplex PCR. This sample has about 130,000 clones, with 82% found just once. The sample taken for sequencing was PBMCs. These receptors were taken from a boy younger than 10 in good health and CMV-seronegative.

The chain is built from TRBV4-1 and TRBJ2-7; 9 bases match TRBD1. This CDR3 region has 15 residues. Germline values: CDR1 MGHRA, CDR2 YSYEKL. The V gene end was trimmed by 3 bases and the J gene end by 4 bases; junction bases not matched to a gene: 7. The CDR3: CASSQTRDREYEQYF. The CDR3 region has the DNA TGCGCCAGCAGCCAGACCCGGGACAGGGAATACGAGCAGTACTTC.

V usage is TRBV18 and J usage is TRBJ2-5, with 9 nucleotides matching TRBD1. Trimming at V came to 4 bases and at J to 0 bases, leaving 6 bases not matched to a gene. Germline V gene lookup returns CDR1 KGHSH and CDR2 LQKENI. The CDR3 consists of 16 residues. CDR3 DNA: TGTGCCAGCTCACACGAACGGGACAGGGACCAAGAGACCCAGTACTTC. Its translation is CASSHERDRDQETQYF.

The gene calls are TRBV15 and TRBJ1-5, with D unclear. From germline, CDR1 is LNHNV and CDR2 YYDKDF (reference sequence). Trimming stripped 0 bases from V and 6 bases from J, with 12 bases between. The CDR3 consists of 15 residues. CDR3 sequence: CATSRDRGGGQPQHF. CDR3 bases: TGTGCCACCAGCAGAGATCGAGGAGGTGGTCAGCCCCAGCATTTT. The whole variable domain, filled in from reference TRBV15 and TRBJ1-5, reads DAMVIQNPRYQVTQFGKPVTLSCSQTLNHNVMYWYQQKSSQAPKLLFHYYDKDFNNEADTPDNFQSRRPNTSFCFLDIRSPGLGDTAMYLCATSRDRGGGQPQHFGDGTRLSIL.

The chain is built from TRBV6-1 and TRBJ2-2; D uncertain. The CDR3 is made up of 13 amino acids. Per the germline V gene, CDR1 is MNHNS and CDR2 is SASEGT. Trimming cost V 8 bases and J 5 bases, with 12 bases left between them. CDR3 bases: TGTGCCAGCCCAAGCACGGTAACCGGGGAGCTGTTTTTT. Translation: CASPSTVTGELFF.

This rearrangement joins TRBV5-1 to TRBJ1-4; D call uncertain. CDR3 length: 15 amino acids. CDR1 and CDR2 (germline): SGHRS, YFSETQ. V shed 2 bases and J shed 3 bases, with 11 bases lying between them. The CDR3 region has the DNA TGCGCCAGCAGCTTCGAGGGTGGGTCTAATGAAAAACTGTTTTTT. It codes for CASSFEGGSNEKLFF.

This chain joins TRBV27 and TRBJ1-1; maybe TRBD1 (6 bases). V dropped 8 bases and J dropped 7 bases, with 14 bases sitting between them. CDR3 length equals 12 residues. Germline V gene sequence: CDR1 MNHEY, CDR2 SMNVEV (reference sequence). CDR3 nucleotides: TGTGCCAGCGGTGGGACAAAGGGTGAAGCTTTCTTT. Protein: CASGGTKGEAFF.

The chain carries TRBV5-4 and TRBJ2-3, with 8 bases matching TRBD1. With V trimmed by 2 bases and J by 11 bases, 4 bases remained unmatched. CDR1 is SGHNT and CDR2 is YYREEE in the germline V gene (reference sequence). CDR3 size: 12 residues. The CDR3 region is CASSFPGGLQYF. DNA for the CDR3: TGTGCCAGCAGCTTCCCAGGGGGCTTGCAGTATTTT.

The rearrangement links TRBV27 to TRBJ1-1; D uncertain. The CDR3 covers 17 residues. The V gene's germline CDR1 is MNHEY and CDR2 SMNVEV (reference sequence). Trimming removed 4 bases at V and 1 base at J, with 19 bases between. The CDR3 loop is CASSSPRRGGSNTEAFF. As DNA, the CDR3 is TGTGCCAGCAGTTCCCCCCGGAGAGGAGGGTCGAACACTGAAGCTTTCTTT.

V and J are TRBV9 and TRBJ2-1; 9 bases are shared with TRBD1. With 2 bases clipped from V and 7 bases from J, the junction kept 10 bases outside the gene matches. This CDR3 is built from 16 residues. CDR1 and CDR2 from the germline V gene are SGDLS and YYNGEE. This CDR3 reads CASSVFGTGIVNEQFF. The CDR3 nucleotides are TGTGCCAGCAGCGTTTTCGGGACAGGGATTGTGAATGAGCAGTTCTTC.